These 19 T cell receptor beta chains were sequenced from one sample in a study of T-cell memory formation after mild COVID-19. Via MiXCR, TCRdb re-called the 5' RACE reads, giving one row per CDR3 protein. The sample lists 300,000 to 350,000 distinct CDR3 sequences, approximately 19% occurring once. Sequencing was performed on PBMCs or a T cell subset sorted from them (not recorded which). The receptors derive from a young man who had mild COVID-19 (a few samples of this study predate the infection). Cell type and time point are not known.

The CDR3 reads CASSRRDSYNEQFF. Written as DNA, the CDR3 is TGTGCCAGCAGCCGACGGGACAGTTACAATGAGCAGTTCTTC. This chain uses TRBV7-9 with TRBJ2-1, with 7 bases identical to TRBD1. J was trimmed by 4 bases and V by 5 bases; bases with no gene match: 5. Germline V gene data show CDR1 as SEHNR and CDR2 as FQNEAQ (reference sequence). This CDR3 has 14 amino acids.

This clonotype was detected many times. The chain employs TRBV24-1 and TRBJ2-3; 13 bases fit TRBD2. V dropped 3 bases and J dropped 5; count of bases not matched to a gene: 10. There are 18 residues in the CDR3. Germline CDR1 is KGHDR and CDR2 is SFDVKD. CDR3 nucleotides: TGTGCCACCAGTGATGCGCGAACTAGCGGGGGGGTTGGAGATACGCAGTATTTT. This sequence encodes CATSDARTSGGVGDTQYF.

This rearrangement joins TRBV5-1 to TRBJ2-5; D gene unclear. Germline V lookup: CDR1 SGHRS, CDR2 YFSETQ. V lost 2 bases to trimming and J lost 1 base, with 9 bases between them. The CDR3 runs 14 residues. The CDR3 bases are TGCGCCAGCAGCTTAGAAAGTCGCCAAGAGACCCAGTACTTC. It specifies CASSLESRQETQYF.

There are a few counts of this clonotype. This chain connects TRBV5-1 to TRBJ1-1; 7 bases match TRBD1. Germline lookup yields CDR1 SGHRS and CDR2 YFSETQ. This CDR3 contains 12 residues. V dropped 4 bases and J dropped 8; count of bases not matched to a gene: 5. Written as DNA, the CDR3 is TGCGCCAGCAGCCTGATGACAGGGGAAGCTTTCTTT. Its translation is CASSLMTGEAFF.

CDR3 in amino acids: CASSLGGFNQPQHF. The CDR3 DNA is TGCGCCAGCAGCTTGGGAGGGTTCAATCAGCCCCAGCATTTT. V usage is TRBV5-1 and J usage is TRBJ1-5; D unresolved. The CDR3 is 14 amino acids. Germline V lookup: CDR1 SGHRS, CDR2 YFSETQ. The ends were cut back, 0 bases at V and 3 bases at J, with 7 bases in the middle. The full variable domain, rest sourced from reference TRBV5-1 and TRBJ1-5, is KAGVTQTPRYLIKTRGQQVTLSCSPISGHRSVSWYQQTPGQGLQFLFEYFSETQRNKGNFPGRFSGRQFSNSRSEMNVSTLELGDSALYLCASSLGGFNQPQHFGDGTRLSIL.

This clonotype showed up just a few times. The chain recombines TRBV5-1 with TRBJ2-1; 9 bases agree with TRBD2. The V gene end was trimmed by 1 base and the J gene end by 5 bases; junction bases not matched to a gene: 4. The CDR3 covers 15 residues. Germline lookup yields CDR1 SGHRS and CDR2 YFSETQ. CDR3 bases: TGCGCCAGCAGCTTGTGGCTAGCGGGGAACAATGAGCAGTTCTTC. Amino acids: CASSLWLAGNNEQFF.

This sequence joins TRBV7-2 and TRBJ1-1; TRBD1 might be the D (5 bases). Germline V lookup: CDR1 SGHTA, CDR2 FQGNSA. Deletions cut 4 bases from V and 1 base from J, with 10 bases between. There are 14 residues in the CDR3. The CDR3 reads CASSSGAGNTEAFF. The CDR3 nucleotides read TGTGCCAGCAGCTCCGGGGCCGGGAACACTGAAGCTTTCTTT.

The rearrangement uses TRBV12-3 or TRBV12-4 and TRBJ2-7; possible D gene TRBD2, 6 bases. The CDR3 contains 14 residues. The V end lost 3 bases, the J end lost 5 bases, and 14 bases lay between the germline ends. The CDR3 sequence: CASSLSRWGDEQYV. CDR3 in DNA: TGTGCCAGCAGTTTGTCCAGATGGGGGGACGAGCAGTACGTC.

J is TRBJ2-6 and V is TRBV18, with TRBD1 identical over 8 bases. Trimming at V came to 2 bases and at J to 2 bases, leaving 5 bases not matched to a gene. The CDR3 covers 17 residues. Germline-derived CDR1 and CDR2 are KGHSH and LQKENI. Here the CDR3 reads CASSPLTGVAGANVLTF. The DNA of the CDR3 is TGTGCCAGCTCACCATTGACAGGGGTAGCTGGGGCCAACGTCCTGACTTTC.

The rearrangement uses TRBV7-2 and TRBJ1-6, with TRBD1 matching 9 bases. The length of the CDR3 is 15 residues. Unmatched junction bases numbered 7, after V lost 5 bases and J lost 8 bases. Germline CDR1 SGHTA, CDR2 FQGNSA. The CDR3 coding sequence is TGTGCCAGCAGCCTCCGCACAGGGGGCTATTCACCCCTCCACTTT. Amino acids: CASSLRTGGYSPLHF.

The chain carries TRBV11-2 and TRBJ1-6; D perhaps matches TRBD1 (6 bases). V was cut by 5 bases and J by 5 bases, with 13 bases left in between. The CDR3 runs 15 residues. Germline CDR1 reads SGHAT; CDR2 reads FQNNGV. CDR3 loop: CASSDSGTNNSPLHF. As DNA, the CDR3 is TGTGCCAGCAGCGACTCCGGGACAAATAATTCACCCCTCCACTTT.

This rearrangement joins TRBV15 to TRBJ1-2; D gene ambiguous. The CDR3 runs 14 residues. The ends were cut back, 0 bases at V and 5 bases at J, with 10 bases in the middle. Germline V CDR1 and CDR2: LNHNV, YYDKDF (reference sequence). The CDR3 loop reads CATSRDSAAYGYTF. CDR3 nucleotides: TGTGCCACCAGCAGAGATAGTGCGGCATATGGCTACACCTTC.

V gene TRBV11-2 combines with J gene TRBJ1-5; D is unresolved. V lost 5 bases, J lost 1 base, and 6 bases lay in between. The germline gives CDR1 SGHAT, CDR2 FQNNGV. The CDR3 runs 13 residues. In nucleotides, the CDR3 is TGTGCCAGCAGCAAGTGGAGCAATCAGCCCCAGCATTTT. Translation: CASSKWSNQPQHF.

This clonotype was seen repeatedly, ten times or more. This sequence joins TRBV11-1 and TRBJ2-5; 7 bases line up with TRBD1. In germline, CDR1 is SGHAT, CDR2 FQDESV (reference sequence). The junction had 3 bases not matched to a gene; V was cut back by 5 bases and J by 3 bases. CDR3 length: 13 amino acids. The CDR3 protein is CASSHGTEETQYF. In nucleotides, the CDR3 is TGTGCCAGCAGCCATGGGACAGAAGAGACCCAGTACTTC.

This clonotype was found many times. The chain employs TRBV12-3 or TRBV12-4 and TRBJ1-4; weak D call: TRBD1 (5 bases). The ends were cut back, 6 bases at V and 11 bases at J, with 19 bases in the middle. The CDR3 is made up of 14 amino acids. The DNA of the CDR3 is TGTGCCAGCAGCTTATCTGGCGTGAGGGGTAAACTGTTTTTT. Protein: CASSLSGVRGKLFF.

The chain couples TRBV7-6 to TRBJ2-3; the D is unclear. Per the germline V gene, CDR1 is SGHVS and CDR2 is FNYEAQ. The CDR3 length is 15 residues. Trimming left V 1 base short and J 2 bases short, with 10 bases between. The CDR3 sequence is CASSLGQPITDTQYF. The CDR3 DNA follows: TGTGCCAGCAGCTTAGGTCAGCCGATCACAGATACGCAGTATTTT.

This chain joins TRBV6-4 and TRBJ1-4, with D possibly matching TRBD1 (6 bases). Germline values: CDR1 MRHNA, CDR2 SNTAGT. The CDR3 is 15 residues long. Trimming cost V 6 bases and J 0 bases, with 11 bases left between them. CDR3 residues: CASRDSDATNEKLFF. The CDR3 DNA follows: TGTGCCAGCAGGGACAGTGATGCAACTAATGAAAAACTGTTTTTT.

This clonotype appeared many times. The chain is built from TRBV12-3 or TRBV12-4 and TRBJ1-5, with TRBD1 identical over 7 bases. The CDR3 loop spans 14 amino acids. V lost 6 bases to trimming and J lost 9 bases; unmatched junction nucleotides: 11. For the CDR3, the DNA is TGTGCCAGCAGGCTACAGGGGCCCGGGACGCCCCAGCATTTT. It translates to CASRLQGPGTPQHF.

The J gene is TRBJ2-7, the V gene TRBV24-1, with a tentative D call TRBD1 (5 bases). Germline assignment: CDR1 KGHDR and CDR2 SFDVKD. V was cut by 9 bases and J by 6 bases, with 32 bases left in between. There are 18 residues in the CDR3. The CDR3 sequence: CATLEQDPFRVGSSEQYF. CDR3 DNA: TGTGCCACCCTCGAACAGGACCCCTTCCGAGTCGGGTCGAGCGAGCAGTACTTC.